One sample yielded the 24 T cell receptor beta chains listed below, sequenced in a study of blood T cell repertoires in COVID-19. Measured with immunoSEQ multiplex PCR; TCRdb has only the in-frame clones, and not every one. The profile shows over 85,000 clones, 88% of them singletons. Sequenced: peripheral blood. These receptors were taken from a woman of 80 years or more with active COVID-19.

CDR3 nucleotide sequence: TGTGCCAGCAGCTTAGGAGGGACTAGCGGGACTTTGAACGAGCAGTACTTC. Amino acid sequence: CASSLGGTSGTLNEQYF. This chain links TRBV7-3 with TRBJ2-7; TRBD2 aligns across 13 bases. The trim removed 2 bases at V and 5 bases at J, leaving 9 bases unmatched. Germline-derived CDR1 and CDR2 are SGHTA and FQGTGA. The CDR3 totals 17 residues.

The rearrangement uses TRBV6-5 and TRBJ2-3, with 8 positions matching TRBD2. Looked up from germline, CDR1 is MNHEY and CDR2 is SVGAGI. With 8 bases clipped from V and 3 bases from J, the junction kept 10 bases outside the gene matches. This CDR3 spans 15 amino acids. The CDR3 loop reads CASGRGSGSTDTQYF. The DNA of the CDR3 is TGTGCCAGCGGTAGGGGGAGCGGGAGTACAGATACGCAGTATTTT.

The genes are TRBV10-3 and TRBJ2-2; D might be TRBD1 (5 bases). V lost 6 bases to trimming and J lost 6 bases, with 14 bases between them. The CDR3 is 14 amino acids. The germline V gene encodes CDR1 ENHRY and CDR2 SYGVKD. As DNA, the CDR3 is TGTGCCATCAGGACAACAGGACCCGCCGGGGAGCTGTTTTTT. This codes for CAIRTTGPAGELFF.

The chain has TRBV9 and TRBJ2-1; 11 bases map to TRBD2. J was trimmed by 4 bases and V by 0 bases; bases with no gene match: 12. CDR1 and CDR2 from the germline V gene are SGDLS and YYNGEE. The CDR3 contains 19 residues. The CDR3 region is CASSVGASGTSGQYNEQFF. The CDR3 DNA reads as TGTGCCAGCAGCGTAGGTGCTAGCGGGACTAGCGGACAATACAATGAGCAGTTCTTC.

The chain employs TRBV27 and TRBJ1-4; D gene unclear. V lost 6 bases and J 4 bases, leaving 15 bases between the germline ends. Germline V gene sequence: CDR1 MNHEY, CDR2 SMNVEV (reference sequence). CDR3 size: 15 residues. CDR3 amino acids: CASRPQRGYNEKLFF. DNA of the CDR3: TGTGCCAGCAGGCCTCAGCGGGGTTATAATGAAAAACTGTTTTTT.

The chain carries TRBV2 and TRBJ2-1; 13 bases agree with TRBD2. Germline assignment: CDR1 SNHLY and CDR2 FYNNEI. The length of the CDR3 is 13 residues. With 6 bases clipped from V and 14 bases from J, the junction kept 7 bases outside the gene matches. DNA of the CDR3: TGTGCCAGCAGGAAGGGACTAGCGGGAAGTGAGTTCTTC. Its translation is CASRKGLAGSEFF. Based on the CDR3 plus reference TRBV2 and TRBJ2-1, the full variable domain is EPEVTQTPSHQVTQMGQEVILRCVPISNHLYFYWYRQILGQKVEFLVSFYNNEISEKSEIFDDQFSVERPDGSNFTLKIRSTKLEDSAMYFCASRKGLAGSEFFGPGTRLTVL.

V and J are TRBV6-5 and TRBJ2-1; a possible D gene is TRBD2 (7 bases). V lost 0 bases to trimming and J lost 1 base, with 10 bases between them. The germline V gene has CDR1 MNHEY and CDR2 SVGAGI. This CDR3 is 16 amino acids long. CDR3 residues: CASSYSRGASYNEQFF. CDR3 bases: TGTGCCAGCAGTTACTCTCGGGGGGCATCCTACAATGAGCAGTTCTTC.

This clone was seen a few times. This chain uses TRBV6-2 or TRBV6-3 with TRBJ1-1, with 8 bases lining up with TRBD1. The V gene end was trimmed by 2 bases and the J gene end by 5 bases; junction bases not matched to a gene: 7. Looked up from germline, CDR1 is MNHEY and CDR2 is SVGEGT. CDR3 length: 15 amino acids. CDR3 sequence reads: CASSYPRTGTTEAFF. The CDR3 bases are TGTGCCAGCAGTTACCCCAGGACAGGGACAACTGAAGCTTTCTTT.

The chain carries TRBV28 and TRBJ1-6; TRBD1 is a possible D gene (5 bases). The CDR3 runs 14 residues. Germline CDR1 and CDR2: MDHEN and SYDVKM. The V gene lost 0 bases and the J gene lost 6 bases, with 6 bases spanning the gap. CDR3 bases: TGTGCCAGCAGTTTATGGGACACTAATTCACCCCTCCACTTT. Its protein is CASSLWDTNSPLHF. The entire variable domain, with the rest obtained from reference TRBV28 and TRBJ1-6, is as follows: DVKVTQSSRYLVKRTGEKVFLECVQDMDHENMFWYRQDPGLGLRLIYFSYDVKMKEKGDIPEGYSVSREKKERFSLILESASTNQTSMYLCASSLWDTNSPLHFGNGTRLTVT.

The chain links TRBV6-2 or TRBV6-3 to TRBJ2-6; D may be TRBD1 (6 bases). V lost 6 bases, J lost 0 bases, and 9 bases lay in between. Germline loops: CDR1 MNHEY, CDR2 SVGEGT. The CDR3 totals 15 residues. The CDR3 reads CASSSQGSGANVLTF. The CDR3 coding sequence is TGTGCCAGCAGCTCACAGGGCTCTGGGGCCAACGTCCTGACTTTC.

The V call is TRBV3-1 (or the pseudogene TRBV3-2), the J call TRBJ2-1; TRBD1 matches at 7 bases. In germline, CDR1 is LGHDT, CDR2 YNNKEL (reference sequence). V was pared by 6 bases and J by 5 bases, with 16 bases of the junction left unmatched. CDR3 size: 17 residues. The CDR3 here is CASRQTCRDRENNEQFF. CDR3 bases: TGTGCCAGCAGGCAAACCTGTAGGGACAGAGAAAACAATGAGCAGTTCTTC.

V gene TRBV3-1 (or the pseudogene TRBV3-2) combines with J gene TRBJ2-2, with TRBD2 matching 9 bases. The CDR3 length is 16 residues. CDR1 and CDR2 (germline): LGHDT, YNNKEL (reference sequence). J was trimmed by 6 bases and V by 3 bases; bases with no gene match: 8. The CDR3 DNA reads as TGTGCCAGCAGCCATTCTGCGGGAGGGCTGCCCGGGGAGCTGTTTTTT. This codes for CASSHSAGGLPGELFF.

DNA of the CDR3: TGTGCCACCAGAGCACCCGGGACAGAGACTAGTTATGAGCAGTTCTTC. Translating gives CATRAPGTETSYEQFF. The V call is TRBV15, the J call TRBJ2-1; TRBD1 is a possible D gene (7 bases). Germline CDR1 is LNHNV and CDR2 is YYDKDF (reference sequence). This CDR3 has 16 residues. Trimming pared 6 bases from V and 8 bases from J, leaving 23 bases between.

The chain recombines TRBV2 with TRBJ2-2, with TRBD1 identical over 7 bases. Germline V CDR1 and CDR2: SNHLY, FYNNEI. This CDR3 has 14 amino acids. V gave up 7 bases and J gave up 6 bases; unmatched junction bases: 8. The DNA of the CDR3 is TGTGCCAGCATCCCGGGGCAGGGGGCCGGGGAGCTGTTTTTT. It translates to CASIPGQGAGELFF.

This clone was recorded once. The chain couples TRBV5-6 to TRBJ2-3; 13 nucleotides align to TRBD2. The CDR3 is made up of 16 amino acids. Germline assignment: CDR1 SGHDT and CDR2 YYEEEE. V shed 4 bases and J 8 bases; nucleotides not matched to a gene: 10. Written as DNA, the CDR3 is TGTGCCAGCAGCCCAACTAGCGGGAGGGCCGAAGGTACGCAGTATTTT. It specifies CASSPTSGRAEGTQYF.

The V call is TRBV7-8, the J call TRBJ2-2; TRBD2 aligns across 10 bases. V was pared by 5 bases and J by 1 base, with 7 bases of the junction left unmatched. The germline CDR1 and CDR2 sequences are SGHVS and FQNEAQ. The CDR3 consists of 17 residues. Here the CDR3 reads CASSHTSGIQNTGELFF. The CDR3 nucleotides are TGTGCCAGCAGCCATACTAGCGGGATCCAGAACACCGGGGAGCTGTTTTTT.

The V call is TRBV2, the J call TRBJ1-2; 8 bases agree with TRBD1. This CDR3 has 15 amino acids. Germline values: CDR1 SNHLY, CDR2 FYNNEI. The junction had 8 bases not matched to a gene; V was cut back by 6 bases and J by 2 bases. For the CDR3, the DNA is TGTGCCAGCAGCTCTTGGACAGGGAGGAACTATGGCTACACCTTC. Encoded protein: CASSSWTGRNYGYTF.

The chain recombines TRBV27 with TRBJ2-7; a weak D match, TRBD1 (6 bases). Deletions cut 4 bases from V and 2 bases from J, with 12 bases between. The CDR3 sequence is 14 residues long. CDR1 is MNHEY and CDR2 is SMNVEV in the germline V gene (reference sequence). The CDR3 here is CASSSTRGPYEQYF. The CDR3 nucleotides are TGTGCCAGCAGTTCCACCAGGGGACCCTACGAGCAGTACTTC.

The chain carries TRBV7-2 and TRBJ1-5, with 10 bases matching TRBD1. The CDR3 runs 15 residues. J was trimmed by 6 bases and V by 1 base; bases with no gene match: 3. CDR1 is SGHTA, CDR2 FQGNSA, per germline. Here the CDR3 DNA reads TGTGCCAGCAGCTTAGATGGACAGGGGGTTCAGCCCCAGCATTTT. Translating it yields CASSLDGQGVQPQHF.

V and J are TRBV5-8 and TRBJ1-5; 8 bases match TRBD1. Germline V CDR1 and CDR2: SGHTS, YDEGEE. V shed 4 bases, J shed 6 bases, and the junction held 9 bases outside the gene matches. The CDR3 sequence is 15 residues long. CDR3 DNA: TGTGCCAGCAGCCGCGGGACAGGTAAATTTCAGCCCCAGCATTTT. Translating gives CASSRGTGKFQPQHF.

This clone came up a few times. This chain links TRBV11-2 with TRBJ1-6; D is possibly TRBD1 (6 bases). V shed 4 bases and J shed 9 bases, with 19 bases lying between them. Per the germline V gene, CDR1 is SGHAT and CDR2 is FQNNGV. The CDR3 consists of 16 residues. The CDR3: CASSYNPGQVVSPLHF. The CDR3 nucleotides read TGTGCCAGCAGCTACAACCCGGGACAAGTAGTTTCACCCCTCCACTTT. Full variable domain (missing parts from reference TRBV11-2 and TRBJ1-6): EAGVAQSPRYKIIEKRQSVAFWCNPISGHATLYWYQQILGQGPKLLIQFQNNGVVDDSQLPKDRFSAERLKGVDSTLKIQPAKLEDSAVYLCASSYNPGQVVSPLHFGNGTRLTVT.

The rearrangement uses TRBV2 and TRBJ2-2; 7 positions match TRBD1. Looked up from germline, CDR1 is SNHLY and CDR2 is FYNNEI. The trim removed 6 bases at V and 3 bases at J, leaving 7 bases unmatched. The CDR3 runs 15 residues. In DNA form, the CDR3 reads TGTGCCAGCAGCCTCTTGACAGGGCACACCGGGGAGCTGTTTTTT. It is translated as CASSLLTGHTGELFF.

The chain carries TRBV7-2 and TRBJ1-4; maybe TRBD1 (6 bases). V lost 0 bases and J 7 bases, leaving 18 bases between the germline ends. CDR1 is SGHTA, CDR2 FQGNSA, per germline. This CDR3 region has 17 residues. The CDR3 sequence: CASSLADVGQGTEKLFF. The CDR3 DNA follows: TGTGCCAGCAGCTTAGCGGACGTCGGGCAGGGGACTGAAAAACTGTTTTTT.

The chain links TRBV3-1 (or the pseudogene TRBV3-2) to TRBJ1-6; 8 bases align to TRBD1. This CDR3 has 15 amino acids. Unmatched junction bases numbered 5, after V lost 1 base and J lost 9 bases. Germline V lookup: CDR1 LGHDT, CDR2 YNNKEL (reference sequence). CDR3 DNA: TGTGCCAGCAGCCAAGGACAGGGGAATACTTCACCCCTCCACTTT. Protein: CASSQGQGNTSPLHF.